This entry lists 20 T cell receptor beta chains sequenced from one sample in a study of cytomegalovirus exposure and HLA in healthy donors. A multiplex PCR was run with 60 Vbeta primers and 13 Jbeta primers. Using immunoSEQ multiplex PCR, the repertoire was profiled, and TCRdb retains in-frame clones only, with some absent. The sample holds approximately 190,000 clones, roughly nine tenths seen once. Material for sequencing was PBMCs. The origin of the receptors is a boy aged 2 to 10 in good health and CMV-seronegative.

This chain joins TRBV28 and TRBJ2-6, with 8 bases matching TRBD1. Unmatched junction bases numbered 11, after V lost 4 bases and J lost 0 bases. Germline V gene lookup returns CDR1 MDHEN and CDR2 SYDVKM. The CDR3 sequence is 19 residues long. DNA of the CDR3: TGTGCCAGCAGTTCACTCAGGACAGGGTACCACTCTGGGGCCAACGTCCTGACTTTC. Translation: CASSSLRTGYHSGANVLTF. Supplemented by reference TRBV28 and TRBJ2-6, the full variable domain reads DVKVTQSSRYLVKRTGEKVFLECVQDMDHENMFWYRQDPGLGLRLIYFSYDVKMKEKGDIPEGYSVSREKKERFSLILESASTNQTSMYLCASSSLRTGYHSGANVLTFGAGSRLTVL.

Worth noting for this clone: Sequence at one end of the junction differs from germline and may be a read error. The chain recombines TRBV5-1 with TRBJ2-6; D perhaps matches TRBD2 (5 bases). This CDR3 contains 15 residues. The V gene's germline CDR1 is SGHRS and CDR2 YFSETQ. Here the CDR3 DNA reads TGCGCCAGCAGCCCGACCGCCTCGGAGGCCAACGTCCTGACCTTC. This translates into CASSPTASEANVLTF.

This sequence joins TRBV27 and TRBJ2-4; 12 nucleotides match TRBD1. After removal of 3 bases from V and 1 base from J, the junction contained 16 bases not matched to a gene. Germline V gene sequence: CDR1 MNHEY, CDR2 SMNVEV (reference sequence). The CDR3 is made up of 21 amino acids. The DNA of the CDR3 is TGTGCCAGCAGTTTTTTTACCCCCGGGACAGGGGGCTCTGGGGCCAAAAACATTCAGTACTTC. Protein: CASSFFTPGTGGSGAKNIQYF.

The gene calls are TRBV7-9 and TRBJ1-2; D is perhaps TRBD1 (5 bases). Trimming removed 7 bases at V and 5 bases at J, with 20 bases between. The CDR3 has 15 residues. Germline CDR1 SEHNR, CDR2 FQNEAQ (reference sequence). The CDR3 loop reads CASTQGDAGGYGYTF. In DNA form, the CDR3 reads TGTGCCAGCACCCAAGGGGACGCCGGGGGGTATGGCTACACCTTC.

The V call is TRBV6-5, the J call TRBJ1-4, with unresolved D. The CDR3 totals 14 residues. Trimming cost V 6 bases and J 8 bases, with 16 bases left between them. The germline V gene has CDR1 MNHEY and CDR2 SVGAGI. The CDR3 sequence: CASSSSGGGEKLFF. CDR3 coding DNA: TGTGCCAGCAGCAGCTCGGGTGGAGGGGAAAAACTGTTTTTT.

The chain links TRBV19 to TRBJ1-5; the D gene is possibly TRBD1 (5 bases). CDR1 LNHDA and CDR2 SQIVND come from the germline V gene (reference sequence). The CDR3 sequence is 16 residues long. V was cut by 0 bases and J by 11 bases, with 20 bases left in between. CDR3 sequence reads: CASSIDISTGQSAQHF. The CDR3 DNA is TGTGCCAGTAGTATAGATATCAGCACAGGTCAATCAGCCCAGCATTTT.

Concerning this clone itself: This same CDR3 is encoded by further DNA sequences in the sample. The gene calls are TRBV4-1 and TRBJ1-2; D gene unclear. Trimming shortened V by 0 bases and J by 1 base, and 6 bases separated the two germline ends. CDR1 and CDR2 (germline): MGHRA, YSYEKL. The CDR3 runs to 14 residues. CDR3 sequence (DNA): TGCGCCAGCAGCCAAGACTCGGGTAACTATGGCTACACCTTC. Protein sequence: CASSQDSGNYGYTF.

This chain uses TRBV30 with TRBJ1-1, with unresolved D. V lost 7 bases to trimming and J lost 4 bases, with 16 bases between them. The germline CDR1 and CDR2 sequences are GTSNPN and SVGIG (reference sequence). This CDR3 region has 13 residues. CDR3 sequence reads: CAFHFERRTEAFF. The CDR3 DNA sequence: TGTGCCTTCCATTTTGAGCGACGCACTGAAGCTTTCTTT. The full variable domain, with the rest looked up from reference TRBV30 and TRBJ1-1, is SQTIHQWPATLVQPVGSPLSLECTVEGTSNPNLYWYRQAAGRGLQLLFYSVGIGQISSEVPQNLSASRPQDRQFILSSKKLLLSDSGFYLCAFHFERRTEAFFGQGTRLTVV.

CDR3 in DNA: TGTGCCAGCTCCTACAGAGGGCGGGTCACTGAAGCTTTCTTT. Its translation: CASSYRGRVTEAFF. The chain uses TRBV28 and TRBJ1-1; D is undetermined. V was shortened by 8 bases and J by 4 bases, with 17 bases between the two germline ends. Germline V gene sequence: CDR1 MDHEN, CDR2 SYDVKM. CDR3 size: 14 residues.

The chain is built from TRBV7-8 and TRBJ1-5; no clear D gene. Germline V gene lookup returns CDR1 SGHVS and CDR2 FQNEAQ. Trimming removed 6 bases at V and 5 bases at J, with 17 bases between. The CDR3 consists of 15 residues. The CDR3 nucleotides read TGTGCCAGCAGTCAAAGGAGCGGAGTAGATCAGCCCCAGCATTTT. Translating it yields CASSQRSGVDQPQHF.

This clone came up once. CDR3 amino acids: CASSQSSGGNNEQFF. Written as DNA, the CDR3 is TGTGCCAGCAGCCAAAGCAGCGGGGGAAACAATGAGCAGTTCTTC. The chain couples TRBV4-2 to TRBJ2-1; 8 nucleotides line up with TRBD2. V shed 2 bases, J shed 5 bases, and the junction held 5 bases outside the gene matches. CDR3 size: 15 residues. The germline V gene has CDR1 LGHNA and CDR2 YNFKEQ.

The chain carries TRBV5-1 and TRBJ2-1; perhaps TRBD1 as D (5 bases). The CDR3 is 15 amino acids. Deletions cut 4 bases from V and 4 bases from J, with 15 bases between. Germline-derived CDR1 and CDR2 are SGHRS and YFSETQ. CDR3 residues: CASSPPRTTYNEQFF. CDR3 nucleotides: TGCGCCAGCAGCCCGCCCAGGACAACTTACAATGAGCAGTTCTTC. The variable domain in full, with the rest retrieved from reference TRBV5-1 and TRBJ2-1, is KAGVTQTPRYLIKTRGQQVTLSCSPISGHRSVSWYQQTPGQGLQFLFEYFSETQRNKGNFPGRFSGRQFSNSRSEMNVSTLELGDSALYLCASSPPRTTYNEQFFGPGTRLTVL.

This clone was counted only a few times. The rearrangement uses TRBV10-3 and TRBJ2-1; D is possibly TRBD2 (5 bases). Trimming removed 7 bases at V and 1 base at J, with 11 bases between. This CDR3 is built from 14 residues. Germline V gene sequence: CDR1 ENHRY, CDR2 SYGVKD. This CDR3 reads CAITPAESYNEQFF. In nucleotides, the CDR3 is TGTGCCATCACCCCAGCGGAATCCTACAATGAGCAGTTCTTC.

The rearrangement joins TRBV27 to TRBJ2-2; TRBD1 matches at 11 bases. CDR3 length equals 16 residues. Trimming took 5 bases from V and 8 from J; bases not matched to a gene: 10. Germline V CDR1 and CDR2: MNHEY, SMNVEV (reference sequence). The CDR3 sequence is CASSGVWDRGKGELFF. CDR3 bases: TGTGCCAGCAGTGGTGTCTGGGACAGGGGGAAGGGGGAGCTGTTTTTT.

This clone was seen a handful of times. V is TRBV6-1 and J is TRBJ1-1; D is uncertain. Germline lookup yields CDR1 MNHNS and CDR2 SASEGT. Trimming left V 4 bases short and J 1 base short, with 10 bases between. The CDR3 covers 14 residues. The CDR3 protein is CASSVGGENTEAFF. The DNA for the CDR3 is TGTGCCAGCAGTGTGGGCGGGGAGAACACTGAAGCTTTCTTT.

The chain is built from TRBV6-5 and TRBJ2-7; 12 nucleotides line up with TRBD2. V trimming: 6 bases; J trimming: 2 bases; junction bases outside the gene matches: 5. This CDR3 contains 15 residues. Germline CDR1 reads MNHEY; CDR2 reads SVGAGI. Here the CDR3 DNA reads TGTGCCAGCAGGTCTAGCGGGGGGGACACCTACGAGCAGTACTTC. Translating it yields CASRSSGGDTYEQYF.

This clone was counted only a few times. The chain uses TRBV7-6 and TRBJ1-3, with D unresolved. The V gene lost 5 bases and the J gene lost 1 base, with 9 bases spanning the gap. The CDR3 contains 14 residues. The germline gives CDR1 SGHVS, CDR2 FNYEAQ. CDR3 amino acids: CASSKGLSGNTIYF. The CDR3 bases are TGTGCCAGCAGCAAAGGACTGTCTGGAAACACCATATATTTT.

The chain recombines TRBV27 with TRBJ2-7, with a weak D call TRBD1 (6 bases). The CDR3 is made up of 17 amino acids. V lost 5 bases and J lost 7, with 27 bases in between. Germline loops: CDR1 MNHEY, CDR2 SMNVEV (reference sequence). The CDR3 DNA reads TGTGCCAGCAGTATCCACCCGACAGGTGCTGTTATTTCTGAGCAGTACTTC. Its protein product is CASSIHPTGAVISEQYF.

The rearrangement uses TRBV7-2 and TRBJ1-1; the D gene is possibly TRBD1 (6 bases). V lost 1 base, J lost 4 bases, and 7 bases lay in between. The CDR3 consists of 13 residues. The V gene's germline CDR1 is SGHTA and CDR2 FQGNSA. CDR3 protein: CASSLEQGTEAFF. The DNA of the CDR3 is TGTGCCAGCAGCTTAGAACAGGGCACTGAAGCTTTCTTT.

The chain combines TRBV7-6 with TRBJ2-3; 8 bases agree with TRBD2. The germline V gene has CDR1 SGHVS and CDR2 FNYEAQ. This CDR3 is built from 14 residues. Trimming took 5 bases from V and 2 from J; bases not matched to a gene: 3. DNA of the CDR3: TGTGCCAGCAGCCCGCGGGGGGCCACAGATACGCAGTATTTT. It yields the protein CASSPRGATDTQYF.